The subject of this entry is one T cell receptor (beta chain). This clonotype was counted at least ten times. Its antigen remains unidentified. The sample holds no much larger clone one base away, and base qualities are not on file. The record originates from a study of neurological immune-mediated disorders (dated by TCRdb to between 2018 and 2021). Background for the entire study: Among the approximately 34 multiple sclerosis patients, relapsing-remitting MS accounted for around 30 and secondary progressive MS accounted for 3. The cohort included some 70 subjects: approximately 15 with HAM/TSP, some 35 with multiple sclerosis, and approximately 20 healthy controls. The approximately 100 TCR-beta libraries included longitudinal samples, technical triplicates and paired sorted CD4+ and CD8+ T-cell subsets alongside PBMC samples. The study compared peripheral blood TCR-beta repertoires of HTLV-I-associated myelopathy (HAM/TSP) patients, multiple sclerosis patients and healthy controls using UMI-based sequencing.

Libraries from unsorted PBMCs were made from 2 million PBMCs kept in RNAlater at -80 degrees C until RNA extraction. The multiple sclerosis patients were enrolled in a US clinical protocol that used magnetic resonance imaging to evaluate disease progression. Peripheral blood underwent Ficoll-Hypaque density gradient centrifugation to isolate PBMCs, which were then cryopreserved in liquid nitrogen. General findings and caveats noted by the study authors: In a phylogenetic analysis, the repertoires of 18 out of 34 MS patients fell into a single cluster of related CDR3 sequences, pointing to a possible signature at the repertoire level. Across subjects, expanded clones never shared an identical CDR3 amino acid sequence, which suggests that the TCR-beta repertoires in every group were private. The MS cluster showed no association with clinical or MRI features, and the authors stated that larger cohorts are needed. TCR clonal expansion was highest in HAM/TSP patients and lowest in MS patients, with MS patients falling below even healthy controls.

Trimming leaves V shorter by 7 bases and J shorter by 5 bases, with the junction holding 7 bases beyond the gene matches. Spanning cysteine to phenylalanine, the CDR3 consists of 13 amino acids. Solely the CDR3 DNA is kept, with 39 bases framed from the first base. Per the germline V gene, MNHEY is the CDR1 and SVGEGT is the CDR2. cDNA was synthesized by template-switch 5'RACE using a primer with a 10-nucleotide random unique molecular identifier that tagged each TCR transcript. Every sequencing run yielded over 170 million TCR-beta sequences covering 15-18 subjects. The RNeasy kit was used for extraction of total RNA. Using the KAPA Real-time Library Amplification kit, TCR-beta VDJ regions were amplified with primers for the TCR constant region and the 5'RACE anchor. A first PCR added sample indexes and Illumina adaptors, and a second PCR then raised library yield. After Ampure bead purification, the roughly 650 bp TCR product was size-selected on a 2% E-gel SizeSelection system. Before pooling, library quality was assessed on a Bioanalyzer, concentration was determined with Qubit, and library quantification was performed with the Kapa Library Quantification kit. An Illumina HiSeq 2500 was used to sequence the libraries paired-end at 2 x 150 bp. To increase sequence diversity, roughly 24-31% phiX was spiked into each library pool. The authors processed their data as follows. The quality-filtered reads were processed with the UMI-based MiGEC pipeline, whose error correction step removed more than 85% of the raw TCR sequences. VDJ genes were aligned to IMGT germline references, and clonotypes were defined by unique CDR3 amino acid sequence plus V-J genes. VDJtools evaluated clonal expansion, Shannon diversity and CDR3 relatedness (CalcPairwiseDistances, ClusterSamples); CLCbio workbench built phylogenetic trees. Clones with at least 8 unique UMIs were defined as expanded, with this threshold being based on coefficient-of-variation modelling across technical triplicates. TCRdb's own reprocessing of the public reads used fastp at Q25 and MiXCR and kept productive beta chains. Each entry merges the rows of one CDR3 protein and shows their most common DNA and genes. TCRdb assigned the V and J calls; the authors' analysis was not used. For this sample there are about 41,000 distinct CDR3 sequences; about 2.5% appear just once. In total, the top ten clones hold 12% of the sample.

Sequenced material: PBMCs. The sequence derives from a man aged 25 to 40 with multiple sclerosis. Recombination joined TRBV6-2 or TRBV6-3 with TRBJ2-7; the central 8 bases match TRBD2. The DNA is TGTGCCAGCAAGGAGCGGGAGACAGACGAGCAGTACTTC. Translated, this is CASKERETDEQYF.